The clone carrying this T cell receptor beta chain was observed a handful of times. Unique molecular identifiers were incorporated when the TCRbeta library was constructed. TCRdb reprocessed the PCR reads via MiXCR and lists one record per CDR3 protein. Counted here are about 410,000 distinct CDR3 sequences, 20% occurring once; the ten biggest clones make up around 3.9%. J gave up 3 bases and V 4 bases, and 12 bases lay outside the gene matches. Germline assignment: CDR1 MNHNS and CDR2 SASEGT. This CDR3 is built from 16 residues. This sample stems from a study of T-cell reconstitution after alpha-beta-depleted transplantation in children.

The rearrangement uses TRBV6-1 and TRBJ2-7; TRBD1 matches at 7 bases. The sequence was collected from a human donor who donated a stem cell graft to a child with acute myeloid leukemia. Here the sequenced sample was PBMCs from the stem cell graft donor, taken from the stem cell graft. CDR3 amino acids: CASSAPDRSGRYEQYF. CDR3 in DNA: TGTGCCAGCAGTGCCCCGGACAGGTCTGGGCGCTACGAGCAGTACTTC.